This entry describes one T cell receptor (beta chain). What it recognizes is unknown. A second PCR of about 7 to 12 cycles used a sample-barcoded 5' primer and a J-beta primer mix. Via MiXCR, TCRdb re-called the 5' RACE reads, giving one row per CDR3 protein. Counted here are some 780,000 distinct CDR3 sequences, about 61% occurring once; the ten biggest clones make up roughly 24%. These data are taken from a study of blood T cells in healthy people across ages. Study-wide results and limits: A greater number of naive CD4+ cells and higher diversity distinguished long-lived donors from aged donors.

The donors, healthy Caucasians from Russia, were aged about 6 to 95. Trimming shortened V by 6 bases and J by 4 bases, and 9 bases separated the two germline ends. This CDR3 is built from 12 residues. The chain employs TRBV12-3 or TRBV12-4 and TRBJ1-1; D is uncertain. Sequenced material: blood. The sequence was obtained from a man aged 35-49 years in good health. CDR3 nucleotide sequence: TGTGCCAGCAGGCGAGGGATCACTGAAGCTTTCTTT. Encoded protein: CASRRGITEAFF.